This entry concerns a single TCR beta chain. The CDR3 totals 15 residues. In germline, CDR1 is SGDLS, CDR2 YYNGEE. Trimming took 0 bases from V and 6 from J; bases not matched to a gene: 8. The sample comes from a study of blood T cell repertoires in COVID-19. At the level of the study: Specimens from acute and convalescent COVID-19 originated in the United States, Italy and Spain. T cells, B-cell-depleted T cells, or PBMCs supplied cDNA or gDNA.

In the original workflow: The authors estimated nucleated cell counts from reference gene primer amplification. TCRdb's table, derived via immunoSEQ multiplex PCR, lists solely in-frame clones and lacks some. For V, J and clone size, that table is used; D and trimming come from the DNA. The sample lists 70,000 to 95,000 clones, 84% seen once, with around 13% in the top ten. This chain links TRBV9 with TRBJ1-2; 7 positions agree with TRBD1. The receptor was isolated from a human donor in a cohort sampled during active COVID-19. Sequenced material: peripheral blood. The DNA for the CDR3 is TGTGCCAGCAGCGTAGCCTCCTGGGACAGTCATGGCTACACCTTC. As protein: CASSVASWDSHGYTF. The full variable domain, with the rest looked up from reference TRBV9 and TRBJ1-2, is DSGVTQTPKHLITATGQRVTLRCSPRSGDLSVYWYQQSLDQGLQFLIQYYNGEERAKGNILERFSAQQFPDLHSELNLSSLELGDSALYFCASSVASWDSHGYTFGSGTRLTVV.